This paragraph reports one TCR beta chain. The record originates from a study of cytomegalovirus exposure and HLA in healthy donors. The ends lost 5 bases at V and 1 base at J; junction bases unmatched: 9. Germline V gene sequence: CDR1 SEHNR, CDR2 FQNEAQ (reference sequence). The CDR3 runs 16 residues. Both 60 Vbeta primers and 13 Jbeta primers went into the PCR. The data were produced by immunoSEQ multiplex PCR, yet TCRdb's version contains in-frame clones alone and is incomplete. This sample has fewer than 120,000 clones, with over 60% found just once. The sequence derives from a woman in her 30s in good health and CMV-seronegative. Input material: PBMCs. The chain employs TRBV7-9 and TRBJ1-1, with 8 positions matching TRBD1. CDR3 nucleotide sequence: TGTGCCAGCAGCCCTGGTCCCGGGACAGGGAACACTGAAGCTTTCTTT. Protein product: CASSPGPGTGNTEAFF.